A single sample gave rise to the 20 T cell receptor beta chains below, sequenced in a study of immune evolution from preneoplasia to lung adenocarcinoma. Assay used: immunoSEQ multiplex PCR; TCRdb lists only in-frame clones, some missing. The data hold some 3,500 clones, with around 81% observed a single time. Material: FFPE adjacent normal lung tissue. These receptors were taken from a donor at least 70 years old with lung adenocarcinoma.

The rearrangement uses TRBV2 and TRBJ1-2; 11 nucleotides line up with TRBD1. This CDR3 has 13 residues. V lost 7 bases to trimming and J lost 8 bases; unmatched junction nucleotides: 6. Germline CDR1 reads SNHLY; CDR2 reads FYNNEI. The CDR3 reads CASIGQGADGYTF. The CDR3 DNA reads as TGTGCCAGCATTGGACAGGGGGCTGACGGCTACACCTTC. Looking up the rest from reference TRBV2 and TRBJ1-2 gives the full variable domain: EPEVTQTPSHQVTQMGQEVILRCVPISNHLYFYWYRQILGQKVEFLVSFYNNEISEKSEIFDDQFSVERPDGSNFTLKIRSTKLEDSAMYFCASIGQGADGYTFGSGTRLTVV.

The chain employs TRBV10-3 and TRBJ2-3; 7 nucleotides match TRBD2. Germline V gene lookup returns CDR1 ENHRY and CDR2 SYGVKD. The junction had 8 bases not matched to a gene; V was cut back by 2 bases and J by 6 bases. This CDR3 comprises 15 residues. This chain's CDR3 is CAISERLAERDTQYF. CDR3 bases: TGTGCCATCAGTGAGCGTCTAGCGGAGCGTGATACGCAGTATTTT.

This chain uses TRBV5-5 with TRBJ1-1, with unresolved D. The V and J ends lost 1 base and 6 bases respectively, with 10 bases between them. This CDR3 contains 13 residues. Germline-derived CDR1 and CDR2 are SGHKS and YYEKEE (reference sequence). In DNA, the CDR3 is TGTGCCAGCAGCTTGACCGCCAACGCTGAAGCTTTCTTT. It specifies CASSLTANAEAFF.

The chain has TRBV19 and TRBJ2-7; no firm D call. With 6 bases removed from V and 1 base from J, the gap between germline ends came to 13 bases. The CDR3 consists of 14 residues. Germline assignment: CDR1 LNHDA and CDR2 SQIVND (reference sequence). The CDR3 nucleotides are TGTGCCAGTAGGGTGCGTTCCGGTTCCTACGAGCAGTACTTC. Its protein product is CASRVRSGSYEQYF.

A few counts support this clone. The CDR3 DNA is TGTGCCAGCAAAGCTAACTATGGCTACACCTTC. Its translation: CASKANYGYTF. This chain links TRBV7-2 with TRBJ1-2, with no clear D. The CDR3 sequence is 11 residues long. The V gene's germline CDR1 is SGHTA and CDR2 FQGNSA. The V and J ends lost 7 bases and 0 bases respectively, with 3 bases between them.

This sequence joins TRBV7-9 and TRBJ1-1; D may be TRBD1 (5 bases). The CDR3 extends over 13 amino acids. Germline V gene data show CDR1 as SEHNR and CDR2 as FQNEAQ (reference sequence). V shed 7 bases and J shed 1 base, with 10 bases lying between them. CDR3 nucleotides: TGTGCCAGCACCGCAACAGGGAACACTGAAGCTTTCTTT. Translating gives CASTATGNTEAFF.

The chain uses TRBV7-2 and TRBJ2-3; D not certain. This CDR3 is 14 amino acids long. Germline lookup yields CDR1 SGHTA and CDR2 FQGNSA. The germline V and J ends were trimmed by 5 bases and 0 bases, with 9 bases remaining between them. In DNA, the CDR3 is TGTGCCAGCAGCCCAATAACTAGCACAGATACGCAGTATTTT. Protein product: CASSPITSTDTQYF.

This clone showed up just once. Written as DNA, the CDR3 is TGTGCCTGGAGTGTTTCCAGGGATCAGTACTTC. This encodes CAWSVSRDQYF. The chain links TRBV30 to TRBJ2-7; D perhaps matches TRBD1 (5 bases). This CDR3 contains 11 residues. From germline, CDR1 is GTSNPN and CDR2 SVGIG (reference sequence). Trimming removed 0 bases from V and 10 bases from J, with 10 bases in between.

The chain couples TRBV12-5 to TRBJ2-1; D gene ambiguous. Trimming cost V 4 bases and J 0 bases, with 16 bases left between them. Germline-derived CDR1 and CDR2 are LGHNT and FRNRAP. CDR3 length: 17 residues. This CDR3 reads CASGSQGSHDSYNEQFF. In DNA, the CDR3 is TGTGCTAGTGGTTCCCAAGGTAGTCACGACTCCTACAATGAGCAGTTCTTC.

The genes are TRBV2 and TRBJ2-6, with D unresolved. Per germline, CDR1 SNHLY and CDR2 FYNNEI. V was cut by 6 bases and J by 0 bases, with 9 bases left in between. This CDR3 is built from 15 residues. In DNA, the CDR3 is TGTGCCAGCAGGATAGGCCTCTCTGGGGCCAACGTCCTGACTTTC. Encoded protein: CASRIGLSGANVLTF.

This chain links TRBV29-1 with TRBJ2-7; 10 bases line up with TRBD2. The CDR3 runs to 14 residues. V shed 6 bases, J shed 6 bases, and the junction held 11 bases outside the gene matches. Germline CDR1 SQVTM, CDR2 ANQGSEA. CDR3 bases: TGCAGCGTGTGGACTAGCGGACCTCTATTCGAGCAGTACTTC. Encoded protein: CSVWTSGPLFEQYF.

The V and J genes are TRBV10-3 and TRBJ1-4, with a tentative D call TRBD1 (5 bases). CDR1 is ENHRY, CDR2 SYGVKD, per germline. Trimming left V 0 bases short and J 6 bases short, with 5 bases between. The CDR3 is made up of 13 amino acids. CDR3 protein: CAISESGDEKLFF. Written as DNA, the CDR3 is TGTGCCATCAGTGAGTCGGGGGATGAAAAACTGTTTTTT.

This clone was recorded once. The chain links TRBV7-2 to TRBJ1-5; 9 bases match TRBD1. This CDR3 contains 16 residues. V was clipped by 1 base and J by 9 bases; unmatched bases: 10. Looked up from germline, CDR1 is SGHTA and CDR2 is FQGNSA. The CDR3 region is CASSLVWGQGHWPQHF. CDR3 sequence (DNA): TGTGCCAGCAGCTTAGTATGGGGACAGGGCCATTGGCCCCAGCATTTT.

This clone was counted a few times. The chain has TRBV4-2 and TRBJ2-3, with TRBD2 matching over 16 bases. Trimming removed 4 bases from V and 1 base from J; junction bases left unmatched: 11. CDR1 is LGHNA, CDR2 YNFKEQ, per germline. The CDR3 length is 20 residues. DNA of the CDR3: TGTGCCAGCAGCCCAACCCCGGGACTAGCGGGAGGGTGGGGCACAGATACGCAGTATTTT. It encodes CASSPTPGLAGGWGTDTQYF.

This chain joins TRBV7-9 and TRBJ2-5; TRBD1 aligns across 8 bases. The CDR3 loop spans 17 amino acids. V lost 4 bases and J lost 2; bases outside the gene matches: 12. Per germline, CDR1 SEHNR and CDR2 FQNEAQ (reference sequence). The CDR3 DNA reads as TGTGCCAGCAGCTCAACCGACAGGGGTTCGATTCAAGAGACCCAGTACTTC. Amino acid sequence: CASSSTDRGSIQETQYF.

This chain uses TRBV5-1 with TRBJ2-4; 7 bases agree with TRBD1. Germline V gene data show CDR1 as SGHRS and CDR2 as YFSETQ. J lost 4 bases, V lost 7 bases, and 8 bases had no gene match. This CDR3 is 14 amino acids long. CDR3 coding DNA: TGCGCCAGCCAGACAGGGACCTCGAAAAACATTCAGTACTTC. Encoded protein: CASQTGTSKNIQYF.

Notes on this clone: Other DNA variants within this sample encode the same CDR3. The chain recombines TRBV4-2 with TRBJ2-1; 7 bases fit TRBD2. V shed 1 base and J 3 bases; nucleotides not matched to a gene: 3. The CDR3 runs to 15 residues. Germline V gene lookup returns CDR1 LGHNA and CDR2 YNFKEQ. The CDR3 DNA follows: TGTGCCAGCAGCCAAGGCCTAGCGGACTACAATGAGCAGTTCTTC. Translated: CASSQGLADYNEQFF.

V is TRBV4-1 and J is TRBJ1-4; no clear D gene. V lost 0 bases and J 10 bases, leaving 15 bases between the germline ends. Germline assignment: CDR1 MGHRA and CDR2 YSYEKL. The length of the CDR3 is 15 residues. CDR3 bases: TGCGCCAGCAGCCAAGATCCCGTGAGGGTAGGAAAACTGTTTTTT. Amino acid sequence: CASSQDPVRVGKLFF.

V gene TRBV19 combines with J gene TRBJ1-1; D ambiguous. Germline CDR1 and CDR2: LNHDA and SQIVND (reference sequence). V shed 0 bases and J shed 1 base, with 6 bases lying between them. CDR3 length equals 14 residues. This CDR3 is CASSIDPSNTEAFF. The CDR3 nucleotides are TGTGCCAGTAGTATAGATCCTTCGAACACTGAAGCTTTCTTT.

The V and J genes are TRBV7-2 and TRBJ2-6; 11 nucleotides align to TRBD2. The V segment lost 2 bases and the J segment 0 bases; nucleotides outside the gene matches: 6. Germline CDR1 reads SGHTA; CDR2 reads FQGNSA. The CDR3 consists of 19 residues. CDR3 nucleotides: TGTGCCAGCAGCTTAAGGCCTAGCGGGAGGTCCTCTGGGGCCAACGTCCTGACTTTC. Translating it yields CASSLRPSGRSSGANVLTF.